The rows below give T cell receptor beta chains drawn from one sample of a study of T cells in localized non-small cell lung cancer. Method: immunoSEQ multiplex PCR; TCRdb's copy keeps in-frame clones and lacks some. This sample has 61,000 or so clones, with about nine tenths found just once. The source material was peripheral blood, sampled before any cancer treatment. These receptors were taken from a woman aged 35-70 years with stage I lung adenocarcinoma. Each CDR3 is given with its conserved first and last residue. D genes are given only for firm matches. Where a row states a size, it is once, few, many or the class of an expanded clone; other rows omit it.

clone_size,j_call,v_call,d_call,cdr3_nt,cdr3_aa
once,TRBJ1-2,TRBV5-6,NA,TGTGCCAGCAGCCTCGTTGGGGTTGGGTCGGGCTACACCTTC,CASSLVGVGSGYTF
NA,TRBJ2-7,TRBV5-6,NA,TGTGCCAGCAGCTTGAGGTTTATCGGGGAGCAGTACTTC,CASSLRFIGEQYF
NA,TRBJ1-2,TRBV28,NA,TGTGCCACCAGTACAGGGTCCTATGGCTACACCTTC,CATSTGSYGYTF
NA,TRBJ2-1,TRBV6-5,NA,TGTGCCAGCAGTTACCCTCAGGGTCGGCGGCAGTTCTTC,CASSYPQGRRQFF
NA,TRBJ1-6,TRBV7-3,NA,TGTGCCAGCAGCTTCGGGCTCGCGGCACCCCTCCACTTT,CASSFGLAAPLHF
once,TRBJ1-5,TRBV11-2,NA,TGTGCCAGCAGCCCCCGGCGGCGGGAAAATAGCAATCAGCCCCAGCATTTT,CASSPRRRENSNQPQHF
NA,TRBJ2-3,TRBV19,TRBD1,TGTGCCAGTAGTAAGGGACAGTCCGTAGATACGCAGTATTTT,CASSKGQSVDTQYF
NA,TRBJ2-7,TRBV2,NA,TGTGCCAGCACAGCAGAGTACCTATCCGACGAGCAGTACTTC,CASTAEYLSDEQYF
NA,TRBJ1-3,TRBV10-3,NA,TGTGCCATCAGTGAAGAGAGGGCGGTCATAAGCTCTGGAAACACCATATATTTT,CAISEERAVISSGNTIYF
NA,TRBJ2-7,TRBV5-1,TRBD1,TGCGCCAGCAGCATCGACAGGGACCTTTACGAGCAGTACTTC,CASSIDRDLYEQYF
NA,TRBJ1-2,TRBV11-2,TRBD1,TGTGCCAGCAGCGTAGTAGGACAGGCTAACTATGGCTACACCTTC,CASSVVGQANYGYTF
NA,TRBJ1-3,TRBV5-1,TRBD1,TGCGCCAGCAGCTGGACGACAGGGCCGGGAAACACCATATATTTT,CASSWTTGPGNTIYF
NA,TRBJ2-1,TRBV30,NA,TGTGCCTTCGACTACAGCTCCTACAATGAGCAGTTCTTC,CAFDYSSYNEQFF
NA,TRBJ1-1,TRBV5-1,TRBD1,TGCGCCAGCAGACCTGGACAGGGGGACACTGAAGCTTTCTTT,CASRPGQGDTEAFF
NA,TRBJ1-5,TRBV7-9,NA,TGTGCCAGCAGCTTCGACAGTCATCAGCCCCAGCATTTT,CASSFDSHQPQHF
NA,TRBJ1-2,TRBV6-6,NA,TGTGCCAGCAGTCCTCTCGGCGGGAGCTACACCTTC,CASSPLGGSYTF
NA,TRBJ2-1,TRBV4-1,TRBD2,TGCGCCAGCAGCCATCCGGGACTAGCGGGGGGGCCTATGAGAAATGAGCAGTTCTTC,CASSHPGLAGGPMRNEQFF
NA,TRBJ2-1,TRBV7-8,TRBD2,TGTGCCAGCAGCTTAATTGGGGGGGGACCCTACAATGAGCAGTTCTTC,CASSLIGGGPYNEQFF
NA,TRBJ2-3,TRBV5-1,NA,TGCGCCAGCAGCTTGGACAGGGGAGGAGATACGCAGTATTTT,CASSLDRGGDTQYF
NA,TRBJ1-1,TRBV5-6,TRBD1,TGTGCCAGCAGCTATCGACAGGGGGACTTTGGTACGAACACTGAAGCTTTCTTT,CASSYRQGDFGTNTEAFF
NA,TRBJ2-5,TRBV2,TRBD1,TGTGCCAGCAGTGAAGACAGGGGATATGAGACCCAGTACTTC,CASSEDRGYETQYF
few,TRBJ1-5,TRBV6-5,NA,TGTGCCAGCAGACAGGGAACTCACAATCAGCCCCAGCATTTT,CASRQGTHNQPQHF
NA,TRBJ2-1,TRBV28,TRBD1,TGTGCCAGCAGTTCCGGACAGGGTGTGTGGAATGAGCAGTTCTTC,CASSSGQGVWNEQFF
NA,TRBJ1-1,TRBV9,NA,TGTGCCAGCAGCGTACAGTTACCCGGTGAAGCTTTCTTT,CASSVQLPGEAFF
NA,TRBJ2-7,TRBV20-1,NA,TGCAGTGCGAGGGCGGGGTACGAGCAGTACTTC,CSARAGYEQYF
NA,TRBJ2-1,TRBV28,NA,TGTGCCAGCATTCGGGGGAGCTCCTACAATGAGCAGTTCTTC,CASIRGSSYNEQFF
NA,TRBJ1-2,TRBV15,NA,TGTGCCACCAGCAGAGATTTACAGGGAGACTACACCTTC,CATSRDLQGDYTF
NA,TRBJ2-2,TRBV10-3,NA,TGTGCCATCAGTGATCCCCTTCTTCAGGGGACGAACACCGGGGAGCTGTTTTTT,CAISDPLLQGTNTGELFF
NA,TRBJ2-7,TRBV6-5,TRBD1,TGTGCCAGCAGCATTGTCCTAGGACAGGGTTACGAGCAGTACTTC,CASSIVLGQGYEQYF